This T cell receptor (beta chain) was identified in a study of blood T cells in healthy people across ages. At the level of the study: Using template switching, researchers captured about one barcoded beta molecule for each two T cells. Study results and caveats: Long-lived donors had more naive CD4+ cells and higher diversity than aged donors.

About this clonotype: What it binds is not known.

Peripheral blood from each donor was collected in a volume of roughly 9.2 milliliters. The ends were cut back, 4 bases at V and 7 bases at J, with 14 bases in the middle. CDR3 size: 13 residues. The germline CDR1 and CDR2 sequences are LGHDT and YNNKEL (reference sequence). Sample-barcoded 5' priming and a J-beta primer mix drove a second PCR of about 6 to 12 cycles. One entry per CDR3 protein results from TCRdb running MiXCR on the 5' RACE reads. In the table there are around 800,000 distinct CDR3 sequences, less than 60% of which are singletons. Input material: blood. The clonotype comes from an elderly man in good health. V usage is TRBV3-1 and J usage is TRBJ2-7; possibly TRBD2 for D (6 bases). The CDR3, as DNA: TGTGCCAGCAGCCGGACTAATATGGAGGAGCAGTACTTC. Translation gives CASSRTNMEEQYF.